This TCR beta chain was observed in a study of shared clonotypes between healthy human individuals. The table came from immunoSEQ multiplex PCR; TCRdb's copy has only in-frame clones and leaves some out. Among about 2 million clones listed, less than 95% were seen once. Cells designated naive CD8 were CD45RO-negative and were positively selected for CCR7, with terminally differentiated effector memory CD45RA+ cells excluded. Those who donated were healthy HIV-negative adults, with no recent acute infections or vaccinations reported. Trimming removed 7 bases at V and 2 bases at J, with 12 bases between. The CDR3 contains 13 residues. Germline CDR1 and CDR2: SQVTM and ANQGSEA.

The sample taken for sequencing was naive CD8+ T cells sorted from blood. The sequence was collected from a man younger than 35 in good health. V is TRBV29-1 and J is TRBJ1-3; D unresolved. This CDR3 is CSAPDVAGNTIYF. Here the CDR3 DNA reads TGCAGCGCTCCAGACGTGGCTGGAAACACCATATATTTT.